The 3 T cell receptor beta chains given below trace back to one sample, sequenced in a study of blood T cell repertoires in COVID-19. TCRdb's copy holds only in-frame clones and misses some; the assay was immunoSEQ multiplex PCR. The sample consists of about 81,000 clones, about nine tenths of them appearing once. The sample was peripheral blood. These receptors all stem from a man between 65 and 79 years old with active or convalescent COVID-19.

The table lists this clone with a count of one. The rearrangement joins TRBV3-1 (or the pseudogene TRBV3-2) to TRBJ1-6; perhaps TRBD1 as D (6 bases). CDR1 and CDR2 (germline): LGHDT, YNNKEL (reference sequence). The CDR3 runs to 15 residues. Trimming pared 3 bases from V and 5 bases from J, leaving 11 bases between. CDR3 sequence (DNA): TGTGCCAGCAGCCATGGACAGCCTAATAATTCACCCCTCCACTTT. As protein: CASSHGQPNNSPLHF.

The V gene is TRBV6-2 or TRBV6-3, the J gene TRBJ2-3, with a tentative D call TRBD1 (5 bases). Germline CDR1 is MNHEY and CDR2 is SVGEGT. Trimming pared 5 bases from V and 4 bases from J, leaving 16 bases between. The CDR3 contains 15 residues. This CDR3 reads CASSLWQGYPDTQYF. CDR3 sequence (DNA): TGTGCCAGCAGTCTCTGGCAGGGCTATCCAGATACGCAGTATTTT.

The chain carries TRBV5-4 and TRBJ1-2; maybe TRBD1 (5 bases). The CDR3 runs to 13 residues. V was trimmed by 4 bases and J by 4 bases, leaving 11 bases between them. The germline gives CDR1 SGHNT, CDR2 YYREEE (reference sequence). In DNA, the CDR3 is TGTGCCAGCAGCCGTGGAGGGGCCTATGGCTACACCTTC. This sequence encodes CASSRGGAYGYTF.